The 11 T cell receptor beta chains below all came from one sample that was sequenced in a study of CD8 T cells in ankylosing spondylitis. TCRdb ran MiXCR on the 5' RACE reads and lists one entry per CDR3 protein. Of about 400,000 distinct CDR3 sequences in the sample, roughly 22% were seen once. Sequences were obtained from blood, either unsorted or a sorted T cell fraction (not recorded which). Receptors originate from a male donor with ankylosing spondylitis or in good health (not recorded which).

This clonotype was counted only a few times. The chain recombines TRBV14 with TRBJ2-1; D gene uncertain. Germline CDR1 is SGHDN and CDR2 is FVKESK. V was shortened by 2 bases and J by 7 bases, with 12 bases between the two germline ends. CDR3 size: 14 residues. CDR3 sequence (DNA): TGTGCCAGCAGCCAACTCATAGGGTCGAATGAGCAGTTCTTC. This encodes CASSQLIGSNEQFF. The full variable domain, its missing parts supplied by reference TRBV14 and TRBJ2-1, is EAGVTQFPSHSVIEKGQTVTLRCDPISGHDNLYWYRRVMGKEIKFLLHFVKESKQDESGMPNNRFLAERTGGTYSTLKVQPAELEDSGVYFCASSQLIGSNEQFFGPGTRLTVL.

This clonotype was detected a few times. The rearrangement links TRBV10-1 to TRBJ2-1; TRBD1 might be the D (5 bases). V lost 3 bases, J lost 3 bases, and 9 bases lay in between. This CDR3 has 14 amino acids. CDR1 is WNHNN, CDR2 SYGVQD, per germline (reference sequence). The CDR3 loop is CASSEGVDYNEQFF. The CDR3 coding sequence is TGCGCCAGCAGTGAAGGGGTAGACTACAATGAGCAGTTCTTC.

In nucleotides, the CDR3 is TGCAGCGGGGCGAGAACCGGGGAGCTGTTTTTT. The encoded protein is CSGARTGELFF. The rearrangement uses TRBV29-1 and TRBJ2-2; D unclear. This CDR3 spans 11 amino acids. Trimming removed 7 bases from V and 5 bases from J, with 8 bases in between. From germline, CDR1 is SQVTM and CDR2 ANQGSEA.

The gene calls are TRBV2 and TRBJ2-3, with a possible D match to TRBD2 (6 bases). The CDR3 contains 13 residues. The V end was cut by 11 bases, the J end by 5 bases, with 17 bases between. The germline gives CDR1 SNHLY, CDR2 FYNNEI. In nucleotides, the CDR3 is TGTGCCGGGCGGGACGGCTGGGGAGATACGCAGTATTTT. Protein: CAGRDGWGDTQYF.

This rearrangement joins TRBV10-2 to TRBJ2-7; D may be TRBD1 (5 bases). Looked up from germline, CDR1 is WSHSY and CDR2 is SAAADI. The CDR3 covers 15 residues. With 0 bases removed from V and 0 bases from J, the gap between germline ends came to 9 bases. The CDR3 DNA follows: TGCGCCAGCAGTGAGTCAGGGGCCAGCTCCTACGAGCAGTACTTC. Amino acids: CASSESGASSYEQYF.

The rearrangement uses TRBV19 and TRBJ2-2; D call uncertain. Trimming removed 5 bases at V and 0 bases at J, with 16 bases between. In germline, CDR1 is LNHDA, CDR2 SQIVND (reference sequence). The CDR3 extends over 17 amino acids. CDR3 in DNA: TGTGCCAGTAGTTTAGTAGGTCGTTTAGCGAACACCGGGGAGCTGTTTTTT. Protein product: CASSLVGRLANTGELFF.

This chain uses TRBV5-6 with TRBJ2-2; D is perhaps TRBD2 (6 bases). This CDR3 contains 16 residues. V lost 4 bases and J lost 4, with 17 bases in between. Germline CDR1 reads SGHDT; CDR2 reads YYEEEE. The CDR3 protein is CASSPAGLVSTGELFF. CDR3 nucleotides: TGTGCCAGCAGCCCTGCGGGACTCGTGAGCACCGGGGAGCTGTTTTTT.

This clonotype was seen a few times. The chain uses TRBV29-1 and TRBJ2-2; TRBD1 matches 10 bases. The CDR3 covers 13 residues. V was pared by 7 bases and J by 9 bases, with 8 bases of the junction left unmatched. Germline V CDR1 and CDR2: SQVTM, ANQGSEA. This CDR3 is CSARTGGFRELFF. The CDR3 coding sequence is TGCAGCGCACGGACAGGGGGTTTCAGGGAGCTGTTTTTT.

This clonotype was found many times. The chain uses TRBV12-3 or TRBV12-4 and TRBJ2-2; perhaps TRBD1 as D (5 bases). The CDR3 loop spans 14 amino acids. The V gene lost 6 bases and the J gene lost 1 base, with 9 bases spanning the gap. Here the CDR3 reads CASSRALNTGELFF. CDR3 bases: TGTGCCAGCAGCAGGGCCTTGAACACCGGGGAGCTGTTTTTT.

V usage is TRBV12-3 or TRBV12-4 and J usage is TRBJ2-3; D unclear. V lost 3 bases, J lost 0 bases, and 13 bases lay in between. The CDR3 covers 16 residues. CDR3: CASSFGTSLSTDTQYF. DNA for the CDR3: TGTGCCAGCAGTTTCGGTACATCCCTTAGCACAGATACGCAGTATTTT.

The chain carries TRBV3-1 and TRBJ2-5, with unresolved D. The CDR3 is 16 residues long. Germline CDR1 is LGHDT and CDR2 is YNNKEL (reference sequence). Trimming removed 0 bases at V and 2 bases at J, with 13 bases between. This chain's CDR3 is CASSQDLVTFQETQYF. CDR3 nucleotides: TGTGCCAGCAGCCAAGATCTTGTGACATTTCAAGAGACCCAGTACTTC.